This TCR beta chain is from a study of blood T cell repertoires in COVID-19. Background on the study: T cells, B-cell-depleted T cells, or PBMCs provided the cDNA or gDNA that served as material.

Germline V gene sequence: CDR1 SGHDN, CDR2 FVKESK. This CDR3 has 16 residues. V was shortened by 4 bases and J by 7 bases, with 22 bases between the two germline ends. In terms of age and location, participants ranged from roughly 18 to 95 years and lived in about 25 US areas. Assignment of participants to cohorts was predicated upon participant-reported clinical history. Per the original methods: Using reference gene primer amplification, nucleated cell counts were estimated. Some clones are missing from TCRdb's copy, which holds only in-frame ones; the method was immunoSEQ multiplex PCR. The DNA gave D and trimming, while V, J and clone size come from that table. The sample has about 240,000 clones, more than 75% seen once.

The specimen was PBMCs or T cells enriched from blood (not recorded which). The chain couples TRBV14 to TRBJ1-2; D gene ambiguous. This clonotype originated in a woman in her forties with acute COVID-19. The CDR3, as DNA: TGTGCCAGCAGCCCCCGGGGAGTGGTTGGGTGGAGTGGCTACACCTTC. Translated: CASSPRGVVGWSGYTF.